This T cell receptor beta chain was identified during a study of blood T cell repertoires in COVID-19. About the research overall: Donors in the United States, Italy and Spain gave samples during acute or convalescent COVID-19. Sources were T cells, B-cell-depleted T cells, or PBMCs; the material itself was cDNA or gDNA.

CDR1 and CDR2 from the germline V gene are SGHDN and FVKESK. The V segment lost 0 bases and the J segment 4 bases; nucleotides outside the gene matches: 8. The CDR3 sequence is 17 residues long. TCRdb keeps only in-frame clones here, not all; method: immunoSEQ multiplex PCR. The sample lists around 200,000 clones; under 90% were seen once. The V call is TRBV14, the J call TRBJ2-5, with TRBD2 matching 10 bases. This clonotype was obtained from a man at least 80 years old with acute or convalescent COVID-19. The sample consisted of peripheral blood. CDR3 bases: TGTGCCAGCAGCCAAGAAAACCCTAGCGGGAGAAGAGAGACCCAGTACTTC. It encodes CASSQENPSGRRETQYF. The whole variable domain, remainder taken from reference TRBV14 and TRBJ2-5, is EAGVTQFPSHSVIEKGQTVTLRCDPISGHDNLYWYRRVMGKEIKFLLHFVKESKQDESGMPNNRFLAERTGGTYSTLKVQPAELEDSGVYFCASSQENPSGRRETQYFGPGTRLLVL.